This T cell receptor beta chain comes out of a study of blood T cell repertoires in COVID-19 (dated by TCRdb to between 2020 and 2021). Regarding the research as a whole: Samples from collaborators originated in the United States, Italy and Spain and spanned both the acute and convalescent phases of COVID-19. The material from the prospective study consisted of cDNA or gDNA derived from T cells, B-cell-depleted T cells, or PBMCs. The dataset comprised deeply sampled blood TCRbeta repertoires from subjects exposed to, actively infected with, or recovered from COVID-19. The repertoires were released in a freely available public database meant as a resource for research on the immune response to SARS-CoV-2. Samples were obtained from the ongoing ImmuneRACE study (first 160 participants) and from about 1,300 subjects provided by 6 global collaborators. A de-identified subject ID, COVID-19 status, age in years and sex were almost always included in the sample metadata. Where available, HLA class I and class II types were taken from metadata supplied by the sample provider and were not determined by assay-based typing.

TCRbeta CDR3 regions were amplified from genomic DNA using the immunoSEQ Assay, a bias-controlled multiplex PCR. The study's own analysis went as follows. The number of nucleated cells in each sample was estimated by amplification of reference gene primers within the assay. Sequence reads were collapsed and filtered to measure the absolute abundance of every unique TCRbeta CDR3 rearrangement. For each sample, productive Simpson clonality was calculated as the square root of Simpson's diversity index across productive rearrangements. Entries here come from immuneACCESS through TCRdb and include only in-frame sequences with V and J called. Some clones fail to appear in such tables; in the studies checked, an unresolved V gene covers under half of the shortfall, and the cause of the remainder is unknown. That table supplies the V and J calls and clone size; D and trimming were determined from the DNA. A total of about 89,000 clones appear in this sample, roughly 78% of them only once. The ten largest make up around 15% of the sample.

Concerning this clone itself: It has no known antigen specificity. Qualities for individual bases were not recorded, and no much larger clone is one base off.

Each collaborating institution followed its own protocols to collect whole blood in K2EDTA tubes. For TCRbeta analysis, collaborators shipped samples as frozen whole blood, isolated PBMCs, or DNA extracted from either of those sample types. The CDR3 sequence holds 14 residues, the cysteine and phenylalanine included. Of the read, only the CDR3 DNA is kept; its 42 bases are in frame from base 1. CDR1 and CDR2, looked up from the germline V gene, are SGHTA and FQGNSA. Broader findings and caveats from the paper: How much clinical and demographic metadata was included differed by source and by participant, and the metadata was provided uncurated.

The rearranged chain carries TRBV7-2 and TRBJ2-3, and 8 junctional nucleotides match TRBD2. The sequenced material came from peripheral blood. The sequence was obtained from a woman older than 75 with acute or convalescent COVID-19. At the DNA level, the sequence is TGTGCTTCGGCGGCGGGGGGAAGCACAGATACGCAGTATTTT. Its product reads: CASAAGGSTDTQYF.